These 10 T cell receptor beta chains originate from one sample sequenced in a study of blood T cell repertoires in COVID-19. Produced via immunoSEQ multiplex PCR; TCRdb's table is partial and in-frame only. The table shows some 150,000 clones, with about four fifths occurring only once. Sample: peripheral blood. All receptors come from a human donor with acute or convalescent COVID-19. The donor label of this sample is uncertain.

This rearrangement joins TRBV7-9 to TRBJ2-1, with 10 bases identical to TRBD2. Germline V lookup: CDR1 SEHNR, CDR2 FQNEAQ (reference sequence). The CDR3 has 14 amino acids. V lost 4 bases, J lost 7 bases, and 4 bases stayed unmatched. The CDR3 DNA follows: TGTGCCAGCAGCTCTAGCGGGGGAAGTAATGAGCAGTTCTTC. It yields the protein CASSSSGGSNEQFF. The complete variable domain, with remaining parts taken from reference TRBV7-9 and TRBJ2-1, reads DTGVSQNPRHKITKRGQNVTFRCDPISEHNRLYWYRQTLGQGPEFLTYFQNEAQLEKSRLLSDRFSAERPKGSFSTLEIQRTEQGDSAMYLCASSSSGGSNEQFFGPGTRLTVL.

Only one count was recorded for this clone. The chain recombines TRBV4-1 with TRBJ2-2, with 10 bases that match TRBD1. V gave up 2 bases and J gave up 3 bases; unmatched junction bases: 9. This CDR3 is 18 amino acids long. CDR1 and CDR2 (germline): MGHRA, YSYEKL. The CDR3 DNA is TGCGCCAGCAGCCAACCGACAGGGGGCGTCCCGGACACCGGGGAGCTGTTTTTT. As protein: CASSQPTGGVPDTGELFF.

This clone has a single count. The chain has TRBV6-5 and TRBJ1-1; weak D call: TRBD1 (5 bases). The CDR3 spans 15 residues. Between the trimmed V and J ends, which lost 0 bases and 1 base, there was a span of 9 bases. Looked up from germline, CDR1 is MNHEY and CDR2 is SVGAGI. CDR3 bases: TGTGCCAGCAGTTACTCGCAGGGAGGGAACACTGAAGCTTTCTTT. This codes for CASSYSQGGNTEAFF.

The chain recombines TRBV4-1 with TRBJ1-1; 7 nucleotides agree with TRBD1. Germline CDR1 is MGHRA and CDR2 is YSYEKL. The V and J ends lost 4 bases and 8 bases, in that order; junction bases with no gene match: 7. This CDR3 region has 13 residues. CDR3 amino acids: CASSPWTGPEAFF. The DNA of the CDR3 is TGCGCCAGCAGCCCCTGGACAGGACCCGAAGCTTTCTTT.

The chain uses TRBV5-1 and TRBJ2-7; 8 positions agree with TRBD1. The junction had 6 bases not matched to a gene; V was cut back by 3 bases and J by 1 base. Germline values: CDR1 SGHRS, CDR2 YFSETQ. The CDR3 loop spans 15 amino acids. CDR3 bases: TGCGCCAGCAGCTCTGGAGGGACAGGATCCTACGAGCAGTACTTC. This gives the protein CASSSGGTGSYEQYF.

The V and J genes are TRBV2 and TRBJ1-5, with no clear D. Deletions cut 10 bases from V and 5 bases from J, with 9 bases between. The length of the CDR3 is 11 residues. In germline, CDR1 is SNHLY, CDR2 FYNNEI. CDR3 amino acids: CATGRDQPQHF. The CDR3 region has the DNA TGTGCCACCGGGAGGGATCAGCCCCAGCATTTT. The variable domain in full, completed from reference TRBV2 and TRBJ1-5, reads EPEVTQTPSHQVTQMGQEVILRCVPISNHLYFYWYRQILGQKVEFLVSFYNNEISEKSEIFDDQFSVERPDGSNFTLKIRSTKLEDSAMYFCATGRDQPQHFGDGTRLSIL.

This chain joins TRBV6-5 and TRBJ1-6; D remains unclear. Germline CDR1 MNHEY, CDR2 SVGAGI. Trimming cost V 3 bases and J 8 bases, with 11 bases left between them. The CDR3 extends over 14 amino acids. The CDR3 bases are TGTGCCAGCAGTTATGGCCCCGGGGATTCACCCCTCCACTTT. This encodes CASSYGPGDSPLHF.

The genes are TRBV5-1 and TRBJ2-1; D may be TRBD2 (7 bases). The ends were cut back, 3 bases at V and 7 bases at J, with 17 bases in the middle. This CDR3 region has 15 residues. The germline gives CDR1 SGHRS, CDR2 YFSETQ. CDR3 nucleotides: TGCGCCAGCAGCTCCACGGGGAGGGGGGCAAATGAGCAGTTCTTC. Translation gives CASSSTGRGANEQFF.

In this sample, this clone turned up once. V and J are TRBV19 and TRBJ1-2; tentatively, D is TRBD1 (6 bases). Trimming stripped 7 bases from V and 0 bases from J, with 12 bases between. CDR1 is LNHDA, CDR2 SQIVND, per germline (reference sequence). The CDR3 loop spans 14 amino acids. The CDR3 is CASTLTGANYGYTF. In DNA, the CDR3 is TGTGCCAGTACCCTGACAGGAGCTAACTATGGCTACACCTTC.

V usage is TRBV10-3 and J usage is TRBJ1-2; TRBD1 matches 9 bases. Germline V gives CDR1 ENHRY, CDR2 SYGVKD. This CDR3 contains 12 residues. V trimming: 6 bases; J trimming: 6 bases; junction bases outside the gene matches: 2. CDR3 residues: CAISRQGDGYTF. CDR3 DNA sequence: TGTGCCATCAGCCGACAGGGGGATGGCTACACCTTC.